The clone carrying this T cell receptor beta chain was observed at least ten times. Its matching antigen is unknown. This sample is drawn from a study of blood T cells in healthy people across ages. General observations from the study: The recorded TCR beta diversity per million T cells decreased in a roughly linear manner with age.

V lost 4 bases, J lost 7 bases, and 7 bases stayed unmatched. The CDR3 is made up of 14 amino acids. Per germline, CDR1 SEHNR and CDR2 FQNEAQ (reference sequence). Total RNA, at least 6 micrograms per sample, came from PBMCs. With a J-beta primer mix and a sample-barcoded 5' primer, a second PCR ran about 6 to 11 cycles. TCRdb reanalysed the 5' RACE reads using MiXCR and keeps one entry per CDR3 protein. The sample has 800,000 to 950,000 distinct CDR3 sequences; around 36% are singletons. V gene TRBV7-9 combines with J gene TRBJ2-7; TRBD2 agrees at 10 bases. Input material: blood. This clonotype was sampled from a man aged 18 to 29 in good health. The CDR3 nucleotides are TGTGCCAGCAGCTCAACTAGCGGGGCTGGTGAGCAGTACTTC. It specifies CASSSTSGAGEQYF.